The source of this T cell receptor beta chain is a study of tumor-infiltrating lymphocytes in primary liver carcinoma. This CDR3 region has 13 residues. With 4 bases removed from V and 8 bases from J, the gap between germline ends came to 14 bases. Unsorted whole blood yielded the blood RNA, and germline DNA was also extracted. TCR beta cDNA came from approximately 540 ng total RNA, primed with a constant-region primer. Researchers made the TCR beta libraries by running three nested multiplex PCR rounds with slightly modified ARM-PCR. The first two PCR rounds used TRBV1-TRBV30 forward primers with a C-beta reverse primer, 9 to 11 cycles each. TCRdb processed the multiplex PCR reads anew with MiXCR; each CDR3 protein has one entry. The data contain 300,000 to 350,000 distinct CDR3 sequences, less than 65% of them singletons.

The rearrangement uses TRBV12-3 or TRBV12-4 and TRBJ2-5; D gene unclear. The receptor's source is a man aged 40-55 years with primary liver carcinoma and hepatitis B virus infection. The sequenced sample consisted of peripheral blood. The chain's CDR3 is CASSYKGGETQYF. As DNA, the CDR3 is TGTGCCAGCAGTTACAAGGGTGGGGAAACCCAGTACTTC.